This paragraph reports one T cell receptor (beta chain). Trimming took 0 bases from V and 3 from J, leaving 9 bases between them. The germline CDR1 and CDR2 sequences are SGHNT and YENEEA. This CDR3 comprises 15 residues. This entry is derived from a study of blood T cell repertoires in COVID-19. Produced via immunoSEQ multiplex PCR; TCRdb's table is partial and in-frame only. The table lists 110,000 or so clones, approximately 83% of them singletons. Sample: peripheral blood. This clonotype was obtained from a man in his fifties with acute or convalescent COVID-19. The chain joins TRBV11-3 to TRBJ1-5, with D unresolved. The CDR3, as DNA: TGTGCCAGCAGCTTAGATGGAGGGATCAATCAGCCCCAGCATTTT. Its translation: CASSLDGGINQPQHF.